Presented here are 30 T cell receptor beta chains from one specimen sequenced in a study of shared clonotypes between healthy human individuals. Assay used: immunoSEQ multiplex PCR; TCRdb lists only in-frame clones, some missing. The table shows about 1 million clones, with around three quarters occurring only once. The sequenced material came from memory CD4+ T cells from PBMCs. Subset indicated: CD45RA-negative fraction. These receptors all stem from a man between 18 and 35 years old in good health. Some clones in this sample may be carry-over from other donors' samples.

The J gene is TRBJ1-5, the V gene TRBV6-5; 8 nucleotides line up with TRBD1. The CDR3 runs 13 residues. Germline loops: CDR1 MNHEY, CDR2 SVGAGI. Losses at the gene ends were 7 bases for V and 6 bases for J; bases not matched to a gene: 5. The CDR3 protein is CASIDRGGQPQHF. The CDR3 nucleotides read TGTGCCAGCATTGACAGGGGAGGTCAGCCCCAGCATTTT.

The chain links TRBV4-2 to TRBJ1-1; TRBD1 is a possible D gene (5 bases). The CDR3 extends over 14 amino acids. V shed 3 bases and J shed 1 base, with 9 bases lying between them. Germline CDR1 LGHNA, CDR2 YNFKEQ. The CDR3 spells CASSQAGSNTEAFF. The CDR3 bases are TGTGCCAGCAGCCAGGCAGGGTCGAACACTGAAGCTTTCTTT.

The V and J genes are TRBV7-8 and TRBJ1-3; D is unresolved. V dropped 2 bases and J dropped 2 bases, with 10 bases sitting between them. The CDR3 runs 15 residues. Germline CDR1 SGHVS, CDR2 FQNEAQ. The CDR3 DNA reads TGTGCCAGCAGCTTAATGGGTCCCACTGGAAACACCATATATTTT. This gives the protein CASSLMGPTGNTIYF.

The chain links TRBV7-9 to TRBJ2-7; possible D gene TRBD2, 6 bases. The CDR3 is 11 amino acids. Germline CDR1 and CDR2: SEHNR and FQNEAQ (reference sequence). The germline V and J ends were trimmed by 2 bases and 9 bases, with 8 bases remaining between them. CDR3 sequence: CASSLTGGQYF. CDR3 DNA: TGTGCCAGCAGCTTAACCGGGGGGCAGTACTTC.

This clone was recorded only once. The chain carries TRBV5-1 and TRBJ2-7; no reliable D call. Germline CDR1 reads SGHRS; CDR2 reads YFSETQ. Between the trimmed V and J ends, which lost 4 bases and 2 bases, there was a span of 10 bases. The CDR3 spans 13 residues. The CDR3 loop is CASSPERPYEQYF. CDR3 nucleotide sequence: TGCGCCAGCAGCCCGGAGCGCCCCTACGAGCAGTACTTC.

The chain employs TRBV30 and TRBJ1-2, with D unresolved. CDR1 GTSNPN and CDR2 SVGIG come from the germline V gene (reference sequence). With 7 bases removed from V and 4 bases from J, the gap between germline ends came to 16 bases. This CDR3 spans 13 amino acids. This CDR3 is CALKIRQSYGYTF. In nucleotides, the CDR3 is TGTGCCTTGAAGATTCGTCAATCCTATGGCTACACCTTC.

The rearrangement uses TRBV10-3 and TRBJ1-5; D uncertain. The V and J ends lost 4 bases and 7 bases respectively, with 11 bases between them. Looked up from germline, CDR1 is ENHRY and CDR2 is SYGVKD. The CDR3 runs 13 residues. The chain's CDR3 is CAISGRREQPQHF. For the CDR3, the DNA is TGTGCCATCAGTGGTAGAAGGGAACAGCCCCAGCATTTT.

This chain uses TRBV28 with TRBJ2-3; no clear D gene. The CDR3 has 13 amino acids. Trimming pared 7 bases from V and 2 bases from J, leaving 10 bases between. Germline V CDR1 and CDR2: MDHEN, SYDVKM. The CDR3 coding sequence is TGTGCCAGCACAGGCAGGCTCACAGATACGCAGTATTTT. Its translation is CASTGRLTDTQYF.

The genes are TRBV15 and TRBJ2-7; 14 bases are a match to TRBD2. This CDR3 comprises 16 residues. Trimming cost V 5 bases and J 6 bases; bases outside gene matches: 9. Germline loops: CDR1 LNHNV, CDR2 YYDKDF (reference sequence). This chain's CDR3 is CATSPGTSGSVGEQYF. CDR3 nucleotides: TGTGCCACCAGCCCCGGGACTAGCGGGAGTGTAGGCGAGCAGTACTTC.

The chain carries TRBV28 and TRBJ1-2; 9 positions agree with TRBD1. The CDR3 has 15 amino acids. CDR1 and CDR2 (germline): MDHEN, SYDVKM. With V trimmed by 5 bases and J by 4 bases, 8 bases remained unmatched. The CDR3 sequence: CASSTGQGLVYGYTF. The CDR3 region has the DNA TGTGCCAGCAGTACGGGACAGGGACTAGTCTATGGCTACACCTTC.

This chain connects TRBV29-1 to TRBJ2-5; 12 bases agree with TRBD2. This CDR3 is 13 amino acids long. After removal of 8 bases from V and 11 bases from J, the junction contained 12 bases not matched to a gene. Germline V gives CDR1 SQVTM, CDR2 ANQGSEA. CDR3 DNA sequence: TGCAGCAGGCGACTAGCGGGAGCCGGGGAGCAGTACTTC. It encodes CSRRLAGAGEQYF.

This clone was detected a few times. The rearrangement links TRBV27 to TRBJ2-5; a possible D gene is TRBD2 (5 bases). The CDR3 has 11 residues. Deletions cut 8 bases from V and 5 bases from J, with 9 bases between. Germline lookup yields CDR1 MNHEY and CDR2 SMNVEV (reference sequence). The CDR3 region is CASGRRETQYF. The CDR3 DNA reads as TGTGCCAGCGGCAGGAGGGAGACCCAGTACTTC.

The rearrangement links TRBV5-1 to TRBJ1-2; D not certain. Trimming pared 1 base from V and 2 bases from J, leaving 6 bases between. Germline V CDR1 and CDR2: SGHRS, YFSETQ. The CDR3 spans 13 residues. The CDR3 here is CASSLTQNYGYTF. CDR3 sequence (DNA): TGCGCCAGCAGCTTGACACAGAACTATGGCTACACCTTC.

The V and J genes are TRBV28 and TRBJ2-5; no clear D gene. CDR1 is MDHEN, CDR2 SYDVKM, per germline. The CDR3 is 21 amino acids. V lost 1 base, J lost 3 bases, and 30 bases lay in between. CDR3 region: CASSLSRWLGESPVDEETQYF. The DNA of the CDR3 is TGTGCCAGCAGTTTATCCAGGTGGCTAGGTGAAAGCCCGGTGGATGAAGAGACCCAGTACTTC.

The chain is built from TRBV27 and TRBJ2-5, with a tentative D call TRBD2 (5 bases). V lost 7 bases, J lost 2 bases, and 11 bases lay in between. The CDR3 is 13 residues long. In germline, CDR1 is MNHEY, CDR2 SMNVEV (reference sequence). The DNA of the CDR3 is TGTGCCAGCACCGGGGTAGAACAAGAGACCCAGTACTTC. Its protein is CASTGVEQETQYF.

Concerning this clone itself: In the same sample, other DNA sequences code for this CDR3. V is TRBV5-1 and J is TRBJ2-6; TRBD1 might be the D (5 bases). This CDR3 has 14 amino acids. V was pared by 4 bases and J by 0 bases, with 5 bases between. Germline V lookup: CDR1 SGHRS, CDR2 YFSETQ. The CDR3 loop is CASSQGSGANVLTF. The CDR3 DNA reads TGCGCCAGCAGCCAGGGCTCTGGGGCCAACGTCCTGACTTTC.

The chain combines TRBV5-1 with TRBJ1-4; TRBD1 aligns across 9 bases. Trimming took 2 bases from V and 8 from J; bases not matched to a gene: 7. Germline V lookup: CDR1 SGHRS, CDR2 YFSETQ. This CDR3 has 15 residues. The CDR3 region has the DNA TGCGCCAGCAGCTTCGCAACAGGGGGCGCCGAAAAACTGTTTTTT. Protein product: CASSFATGGAEKLFF. Filled out from reference TRBV5-1 and TRBJ1-4, the complete variable domain reads KAGVTQTPRYLIKTRGQQVTLSCSPISGHRSVSWYQQTPGQGLQFLFEYFSETQRNKGNFPGRFSGRQFSNSRSEMNVSTLELGDSALYLCASSFATGGAEKLFFGSGTQLSVL.

This rearrangement joins TRBV10-3 to TRBJ1-6; D is undetermined. Germline V lookup: CDR1 ENHRY, CDR2 SYGVKD. There are 12 residues in the CDR3. Trimming left V 2 bases short and J 9 bases short, with 5 bases between. DNA for the CDR3: TGTGCCATCAGTGAGGATCCTTCACCCCTCCACTTT. Its translation is CAISEDPSPLHF.

Concerning this clone itself: This sample includes further DNA sequences coding for the same CDR3. The gene calls are TRBV5-1 and TRBJ2-3; D is uncertain. This CDR3 spans 12 amino acids. V dropped 0 bases and J dropped 6 bases, with 5 bases sitting between them. Germline V gene data show CDR1 as SGHRS and CDR2 as YFSETQ. As DNA, the CDR3 is TGCGCCAGCAGCTTGGTAGGGGATACGCAGTATTTT. Translating gives CASSLVGDTQYF.

This clone was seen a single time. This chain links TRBV28 with TRBJ1-2; D not certain. The CDR3 loop spans 13 amino acids. Per the germline V gene, CDR1 is MDHEN and CDR2 is SYDVKM. The V end was cut by 3 bases, the J end by 8 bases, with 13 bases between. The CDR3 DNA reads as TGTGCCAGCAGTTTTTTTGTCGCAGGAGGCTACACCTTC. This gives the protein CASSFFVAGGYTF.

V gene TRBV11-2 combines with J gene TRBJ2-3; no definite D call. The V end was cut by 1 base, the J end by 0 bases, with 8 bases between. Germline CDR1 and CDR2: SGHAT and FQNNGV. This CDR3 has 15 amino acids. Here the CDR3 reads CASSLAPTSTDTQYF. The CDR3 DNA reads as TGTGCCAGCAGCTTAGCGCCGACTAGCACAGATACGCAGTATTTT. Complete variable domain (other parts from reference TRBV11-2 and TRBJ2-3): EAGVAQSPRYKIIEKRQSVAFWCNPISGHATLYWYQQILGQGPKLLIQFQNNGVVDDSQLPKDRFSAERLKGVDSTLKIQPAKLEDSAVYLCASSLAPTSTDTQYFGPGTRLTVL.

On this clone: The same CDR3 can be traced to other DNA sequences in this sample. V usage is TRBV9 and J usage is TRBJ2-3; TRBD2 matches at 11 bases. Germline CDR1 reads SGDLS; CDR2 reads YYNGEE. This CDR3 is built from 14 residues. With 7 bases clipped from V and 8 bases from J, the junction kept 9 bases outside the gene matches. The CDR3 DNA reads TGTGCCAGCTCCGCAACTAGCGGGAGTGGTACGCAGTATTTT. This encodes CASSATSGSGTQYF.

There are a few counts of this clone. V and J are TRBV9 and TRBJ2-3; D remains unclear. The CDR3 contains 14 residues. Looked up from germline, CDR1 is SGDLS and CDR2 is YYNGEE. The V gene lost 3 bases and the J gene lost 4 bases, with 12 bases spanning the gap. In DNA, the CDR3 is TGTGCCAGCAGCGCAGTGGGCCTCGCAGATACGCAGTATTTT. Translated: CASSAVGLADTQYF.

With respect to this clone: Other DNA variants within this sample encode the same CDR3. The genes are TRBV5-1 and TRBJ2-3; TRBD2 matches at 16 bases. Germline CDR1 is SGHRS and CDR2 is YFSETQ. Trimming cost V 4 bases and J 4 bases; bases outside gene matches: 3. CDR3 length: 16 amino acids. CDR3 protein: CASSPGLAGGPDTQYF. Written as DNA, the CDR3 is TGCGCCAGCAGCCCGGGACTAGCGGGAGGGCCAGATACGCAGTATTTT.

The chain carries TRBV19 and TRBJ2-7; 7 nucleotides match TRBD1. The CDR3 is 14 amino acids. Germline V gene data show CDR1 as LNHDA and CDR2 as SQIVND (reference sequence). V trimming: 5 bases; J trimming: 6 bases; junction bases outside the gene matches: 10. In DNA form, the CDR3 reads TGTGCCAGTAGTGGAGAGGGGGCTTTTGGCGAGCAGTACTTC. Translating gives CASSGEGAFGEQYF.

Points on this clone: This may stem from a read error, because a much larger clone lies one nucleotide away. The rearrangement joins TRBV6-4 to TRBJ1-1; 7 nucleotides agree with TRBD1. J was trimmed by 1 base and V by 6 bases; bases with no gene match: 2. CDR1 and CDR2 from the germline V gene are MRHNA and SNTAGT. The CDR3 length is 13 residues. The CDR3 spells CASSRDRNTEAFF. The DNA for the CDR3 is TGTGCCAGCAGCCGGGACAGGAACACTGAAGCTTTCTTT.

The chain is built from TRBV20-1 and TRBJ1-4, with D possibly TRBD1 on 5 matching bases. This CDR3 has 11 residues. V gave up 6 bases and J gave up 11 bases, with 13 bases separating them. Germline V gene lookup returns CDR1 DFQATT and CDR2 SNEGSKA (reference sequence). The CDR3 DNA sequence: TGCAGTGCCGGCCCAGGGTTGAAACTGTTTTTT. It encodes CSAGPGLKLFF.

This chain links TRBV7-9 with TRBJ2-3, with 8 bases fitting TRBD1. The CDR3 is 15 amino acids. The V segment lost 4 bases and the J segment 8 bases; nucleotides outside the gene matches: 11. Germline CDR1 reads SEHNR; CDR2 reads FQNEAQ (reference sequence). In DNA, the CDR3 is TGTGCCAGCAGCTCACGGACAGGGACCTCGGGTACGCAGTATTTT. The encoded protein is CASSSRTGTSGTQYF.

V and J are TRBV7-9 and TRBJ1-3; D perhaps matches TRBD1 (5 bases). The germline V and J ends were trimmed by 6 bases and 0 bases, with 9 bases remaining between them. This CDR3 region has 14 residues. In germline, CDR1 is SEHNR, CDR2 FQNEAQ (reference sequence). The CDR3 is CASRRGDSGNTIYF. For the CDR3, the DNA is TGTGCCAGCAGGAGGGGAGACTCTGGAAACACCATATATTTT.

J is TRBJ2-7 and V is TRBV25-1; D not resolved. Trimming shortened V by 6 bases and J by 3 bases, and 6 bases separated the two germline ends. The CDR3 runs 11 residues. Germline assignment: CDR1 MGHDK and CDR2 SYGVNS. DNA of the CDR3: TGTGCCAGCAGGAAGGACTACGAGCAGTACTTC. Translation gives CASRKDYEQYF.